These 17 T cell receptor beta chains came from one sample sequenced in a study of cytomegalovirus exposure and HLA in healthy donors. PCR was performed using 60 Vbeta and 13 Jbeta primers. Produced via immunoSEQ multiplex PCR; TCRdb's table is partial and in-frame only. The table lists around 140,000 clones. Sequencing used PBMCs. The receptors originated from a woman in her thirties or forties in good health and CMV-seronegative.

The J gene is TRBJ1-5, the V gene TRBV6-5; the D is unclear. The germline V and J ends were trimmed by 6 bases and 3 bases, with 12 bases remaining between them. Germline V lookup: CDR1 MNHEY, CDR2 SVGAGI. This CDR3 contains 14 residues. For the CDR3, the DNA is TGTGCCAGCAGAATCGGCGGCTCCAATCAGCCCCAGCATTTT. It codes for CASRIGGSNQPQHF.

V gene TRBV10-3 combines with J gene TRBJ2-7; 7 nucleotides line up with TRBD1. Trimming at V came to 3 bases and at J to 3 bases, leaving 5 bases not matched to a gene. The CDR3 loop spans 14 amino acids. Germline CDR1 and CDR2: ENHRY and SYGVKD. This CDR3 is CAISEGTASYEQYV. In DNA form, the CDR3 reads TGTGCCATCAGTGAAGGGACAGCAAGCTACGAGCAGTACGTC.

The CDR3 loop reads CASSHQSSRTGELFF. The CDR3 bases are TGCGCCAGCAGCCATCAATCCTCGAGGACCGGGGAGCTGTTTTTT. The V gene is TRBV4-1, the J gene TRBJ2-2; unclear D gene. Trimming shortened V by 3 bases and J by 5 bases, and 13 bases separated the two germline ends. Germline CDR1 MGHRA, CDR2 YSYEKL. This CDR3 has 15 amino acids.

The chain has TRBV6-1 and TRBJ1-3, with D unresolved. V was clipped by 8 bases and J by 3 bases, with 8 bases between them. The germline V gene has CDR1 MNHNS and CDR2 SASEGT. The CDR3 contains 12 residues. The CDR3 spells CASQGGGNTIYF. The CDR3 DNA reads TGTGCCAGCCAAGGCGGTGGAAACACCATATATTTT.

This chain links TRBV19 with TRBJ1-2; D gene unclear. Trimming cost V 0 bases and J 8 bases, with 16 bases left between them. The CDR3 is 15 residues long. Germline CDR1 reads LNHDA; CDR2 reads SQIVND (reference sequence). CDR3 bases: TGTGCCAGTAGTATAGATCCGAGACCCCTGAGGGGCTACACCTTC. This encodes CASSIDPRPLRGYTF.

The genes are TRBV7-2 and TRBJ1-4, with D possibly matching TRBD1 (6 bases). CDR1 is SGHTA and CDR2 is FQGNSA in the germline V gene. The CDR3 extends over 17 amino acids. Trimming shortened V by 2 bases and J by 0 bases, and 13 bases separated the two germline ends. Here the CDR3 DNA reads TGTGCCAGCAGCTTACACCGTAGACAGGCAACTAATGAAAAACTGTTTTTT. This gives the protein CASSLHRRQATNEKLFF.

This chain connects TRBV6-1 to TRBJ2-3; maybe TRBD1 (5 bases). CDR3 length: 16 residues. From germline, CDR1 is MNHNS and CDR2 SASEGT. The germline V and J ends were trimmed by 2 bases and 0 bases, with 12 bases remaining between them. CDR3 sequence: CASSEFHRSSTDTQYF. CDR3 DNA sequence: TGTGCCAGCAGTGAATTCCACAGGAGCAGCACAGATACGCAGTATTTT.

A note on this clone: Distinct nucleotide sequences in the sample also encode this CDR3. The V and J genes are TRBV6-6 and TRBJ2-5; 8 positions match TRBD2. The junction had 10 bases not matched to a gene; V was cut back by 5 bases and J by 5 bases. CDR1 and CDR2 from the germline V gene are MNHNY and SVGAGI (reference sequence). The CDR3 totals 15 residues. CDR3 amino acids: CASSRPNSGGETQYF. The CDR3 bases are TGTGCCAGCAGTCGACCTAATTCGGGAGGGGAGACCCAGTACTTC.

V and J are TRBV11-1 and TRBJ1-1; a weak D match, TRBD1 (5 bases). The V end lost 1 base, the J end lost 0 bases, and 9 bases lay between the germline ends. CDR3 size: 15 residues. CDR1 SGHAT and CDR2 FQDESV come from the germline V gene (reference sequence). In DNA form, the CDR3 reads TGTGCCAGCAGCTTAGGACAGACAATGAACACTGAAGCTTTCTTT. Translating it yields CASSLGQTMNTEAFF.

This chain joins TRBV5-1 and TRBJ1-2; 10 nucleotides agree with TRBD1. Germline lookup yields CDR1 SGHRS and CDR2 YFSETQ. Germline trimming cut 4 bases from V and 8 bases from J; bases unmatched to any gene: 14. This CDR3 spans 16 amino acids. The CDR3 bases are TGCGCCAGCAGCCCAAGTCCCGGGACAGGGGCGGGGGGCTACACCTTC. This codes for CASSPSPGTGAGGYTF.

The V gene is TRBV7-2, the J gene TRBJ1-5; the D is unclear. Trimming removed 1 base at V and 2 bases at J, with 3 bases between. The CDR3 contains 13 residues. Germline loops: CDR1 SGHTA, CDR2 FQGNSA. The CDR3 DNA reads TGTGCCAGCAGCTTAGTAGGCAATCAGCCCCAGCATTTT. The encoded protein is CASSLVGNQPQHF.

The rearrangement uses TRBV19 and TRBJ1-2; unclear D gene. Deletions cut 1 base from V and 4 bases from J, with 10 bases between. The CDR3 is made up of 14 amino acids. CDR1 is LNHDA, CDR2 SQIVND, per germline (reference sequence). The CDR3 DNA is TGTGCCAGTAGTATAGTGTACGGGGTCTATGGCTACACCTTC. Protein: CASSIVYGVYGYTF.

This chain links TRBV5-8 with TRBJ2-5; 7 bases align to TRBD2. CDR3 length: 17 residues. Looked up from germline, CDR1 is SGHTS and CDR2 is YDEGEE. The J segment lost 1 base and the V segment lost 4 bases, leaving 13 bases of the junction unmatched. This CDR3 is CASSPLGSGVSQETQYF. The CDR3 DNA is TGTGCCAGCAGCCCTCTAGGAAGCGGGGTTTCCCAAGAGACCCAGTACTTC.

The chain couples TRBV5-1 to TRBJ2-5; 11 positions agree with TRBD2. V lost 0 bases to trimming and J lost 2 bases; unmatched junction nucleotides: 3. The CDR3 is 16 residues long. CDR1 and CDR2 from the germline V gene are SGHRS and YFSETQ. The CDR3 DNA is TGCGCCAGCAGCTTGGGTCTAGCGGGGGGACAAGAGACCCAGTACTTC. Its translation is CASSLGLAGGQETQYF.

The gene calls are TRBV6-1 and TRBJ2-3; TRBD1 might be the D (5 bases). Germline CDR1 and CDR2: MNHNS and SASEGT. The CDR3 extends over 14 amino acids. Trimming left V 6 bases short and J 5 bases short, with 15 bases between. The CDR3 loop reads CASRRLGAEDTQYF. The CDR3 DNA sequence: TGTGCCAGCAGAAGACTTGGGGCGGAAGATACGCAGTATTTT.

The chain has TRBV5-4 and TRBJ1-2; perhaps TRBD1 as D (5 bases). V gave up 4 bases and J gave up 6 bases, with 13 bases separating them. The CDR3 spans 13 residues. Germline lookup yields CDR1 SGHNT and CDR2 YYREEE (reference sequence). CDR3 amino acids: CASSVQVWDGYTF. CDR3 bases: TGTGCCAGCAGCGTACAGGTCTGGGATGGCTACACCTTC.

The V gene is TRBV19, the J gene TRBJ1-1; a weak D match, TRBD1 (6 bases). Trimming pared 6 bases from V and 5 bases from J, leaving 13 bases between. CDR1 LNHDA and CDR2 SQIVND come from the germline V gene (reference sequence). The CDR3 runs to 13 residues. The DNA of the CDR3 is TGTGCCAGTAGCGTGGGGGGGCGAACTGAAGCTTTCTTT. Translating gives CASSVGGRTEAFF.